This TCR beta chain was sequenced during a study of blood T cell repertoires in COVID-19. Study overall: The samples span acute and convalescent COVID-19 from the United States, Italy and Spain. T cells, B-cell-depleted T cells, or PBMCs supplied cDNA or gDNA.

The CDR3 is made up of 16 amino acids. The germline V gene encodes CDR1 SGHAT and CDR2 FQNNGV. J gave up 3 bases and V 4 bases, and 9 bases lay outside the gene matches. Study processing details: Estimation of nucleated cell counts was performed using reference gene primer amplification. Profiled with immunoSEQ multiplex PCR; TCRdb holds only in-frame clones, not every one. V, J and clone size are those of that table, while D and trimming were read from the DNA. The sample has 130,000 or so clones, 82% seen once. The receptor's source is a human donor in a cohort sampled during active COVID-19. The chain recombines TRBV11-2 with TRBJ2-3, with 8 bases identical to TRBD2. The sequenced material came from peripheral blood. This chain's CDR3 is CASSWVHGLATDTQYF. The CDR3, as DNA: TGTGCCAGCAGCTGGGTTCACGGACTAGCAACAGATACGCAGTATTTT.